These 17 T cell receptor beta chains originate from one sample sequenced in a study of CD8+ T cells in alopecia areata. The treatment denotes: oral pan-JAK inhibitor, 5-10 mg twice daily. Reverse transcribed after extraction, RNA yielded cDNA as the sequencing template. Only in-frame clones appear in the TCRdb table, and some are missing; sequencing was by immunoSEQ multiplex PCR. Among 270,000 or so clones, roughly 50% were seen once, and the ten largest hold approximately 1.7%. Here the sequenced sample was CD4+ T cells sorted from blood, taken at week 24, from a patient treated with tofacitinib. These receptors were obtained from a human donor with alopecia areata.

The gene calls are TRBV6-5 and TRBJ1-5, with D unresolved. CDR1 MNHEY and CDR2 SVGAGI come from the germline V gene. The CDR3 length is 14 residues. Deletions cut 6 bases from V and 0 bases from J, with 9 bases between. CDR3 amino acids: CASSLIDSNQPQHF. Written as DNA, the CDR3 is TGTGCCAGCAGCCTCATTGATAGCAATCAGCCCCAGCATTTT.

This clone was seen only a few times. The sample carries other DNA sequences with the same CDR3. This chain connects TRBV18 to TRBJ2-5; D not certain. The germline gives CDR1 KGHSH, CDR2 LQKENI. V was cut by 3 bases and J by 2 bases, with 1 base left in between. This CDR3 spans 11 amino acids. For the CDR3, the DNA is TGTGCCAGCTCACCTCAAGAGACCCAGTACTTC. Translation: CASSPQETQYF.

Details on this clone: This CDR3 is also generated by other DNA sequences in the sample. The V and J genes are TRBV14 and TRBJ1-1; D gene ambiguous. The CDR3 totals 13 residues. The V end lost 3 bases, the J end lost 8 bases, and 13 bases lay between the germline ends. CDR1 SGHDN and CDR2 FVKESK come from the germline V gene. CDR3 nucleotide sequence: TGTGCCAGCAGCCAGTCCCGGGATACAGAAGCTTTCTTT. This gives the protein CASSQSRDTEAFF.

This sequence joins TRBV29-1 and TRBJ2-7; D might be TRBD2 (5 bases). V was pared by 4 bases and J by 3 bases, with 10 bases between. The CDR3 spans 12 residues. Germline CDR1 SQVTM, CDR2 ANQGSEA. The CDR3 DNA reads TGCAGCGTTGGGATACGGGACTACGAGCAGTACTTC. Translated, it gives CSVGIRDYEQYF.

The chain is built from TRBV7-9 and TRBJ2-2, with a tentative D call TRBD1 (5 bases). Deletions cut 3 bases from V and 2 bases from J, with 16 bases between. Germline loops: CDR1 SEHNR, CDR2 FQNEAQ (reference sequence). The length of the CDR3 is 17 residues. CDR3 DNA: TGTGCCAGCAGCTTGGGCAGGGAAGGCCTAAACACCGGGGAGCTGTTTTTT. Residues: CASSLGREGLNTGELFF.

This clone was found a few times. The chain recombines TRBV30 with TRBJ2-5; 8 bases are shared with TRBD1. The germline V gene encodes CDR1 GTSNPN and CDR2 SVGIG (reference sequence). The J segment lost 3 bases and the V segment lost 3 bases, leaving 9 bases of the junction unmatched. CDR3 size: 15 residues. CDR3 sequence: CAWSLSDRDKETQYF. CDR3 nucleotides: TGTGCCTGGAGCTTGTCGGACAGGGACAAAGAGACCCAGTACTTC.

The chain links TRBV7-2 to TRBJ2-7; 8 positions agree with TRBD1. The CDR3 runs 15 residues. Germline-derived CDR1 and CDR2 are SGHTA and FQGNSA. Trimming cost V 1 base and J 5 bases; bases outside gene matches: 7. The CDR3 DNA sequence: TGTGCCAGCAGCTTAGGGGACAGGAGGATCGACGAGCAGTACTTC. Translated: CASSLGDRRIDEQYF.

This chain uses TRBV29-1 with TRBJ2-1; D gene unclear. The V end was cut by 0 bases, the J end by 2 bases, with 8 bases between. The germline V gene has CDR1 SQVTM and CDR2 ANQGSEA. The CDR3 sequence is 14 residues long. The CDR3 reads CSVEEGPTYNEQFF. The CDR3, as DNA: TGCAGCGTTGAAGAGGGTCCTACCTACAATGAGCAGTTCTTC.

V is TRBV5-1 and J is TRBJ2-5, with D possibly TRBD2 on 5 matching bases. CDR1 is SGHRS and CDR2 is YFSETQ in the germline V gene. This CDR3 is built from 16 residues. The V and J ends lost 0 bases and 3 bases respectively, with 15 bases between them. CDR3 nucleotide sequence: TGCGCCAGCAGCTTGGGCGCCCGCCCGAGGGAAGAGACCCAGTACTTC. Protein product: CASSLGARPREETQYF. The full variable domain, completed using reference TRBV5-1 and TRBJ2-5, is KAGVTQTPRYLIKTRGQQVTLSCSPISGHRSVSWYQQTPGQGLQFLFEYFSETQRNKGNFPGRFSGRQFSNSRSEMNVSTLELGDSALYLCASSLGARPREETQYFGPGTRLLVL.

J is TRBJ2-3 and V is TRBV18; D possibly corresponds to TRBD2 (6 bases). The CDR3 contains 15 residues. Trimming pared 3 bases from V and 0 bases from J, leaving 10 bases between. The germline CDR1 and CDR2 sequences are KGHSH and LQKENI. For the CDR3, the DNA is TGTGCCAGCTCACCGGGACGGGAGAGCACAGATACGCAGTATTTT. Translation: CASSPGRESTDTQYF.

The chain combines TRBV29-1 with TRBJ1-1, with TRBD1 as a possible D gene (5 bases). Per germline, CDR1 SQVTM and CDR2 ANQGSEA. The CDR3 is 11 residues long. As DNA, the CDR3 is TGCTCGACGGACACTTACACTGAAGCTTTCTTT. Translated: CSTDTYTEAFF.

This clone was detected only a few times. The V gene is TRBV18, the J gene TRBJ2-5; weak D call: TRBD1 (6 bases). V was trimmed by 3 bases and J by 1 base, leaving 6 bases between them. The CDR3 contains 13 residues. Germline V gene sequence: CDR1 KGHSH, CDR2 LQKENI. CDR3 residues: CASSPDSQETQYF. The CDR3, as DNA: TGTGCCAGCTCACCGGACAGCCAAGAGACCCAGTACTTC. Full variable domain (outside the CDR3, taken from reference TRBV18 and TRBJ2-5): NAGVMQNPRHLVRRRGQEARLRCSPMKGHSHVYWYRQLPEEGLKFMVYLQKENIIDESGMPKERFSAEFPKEGPSILRIQQVVRGDSAAYFCASSPDSQETQYFGPGTRLLVL.

The genes are TRBV13 and TRBJ2-7; 7 nucleotides match TRBD2. This CDR3 has 15 residues. Germline lookup yields CDR1 PRHDT and CDR2 FYEKMQ (reference sequence). V lost 0 bases, J lost 3 bases, and 5 bases stayed unmatched. The CDR3 sequence is CASSLGGGLYYEQYF. CDR3 coding DNA: TGTGCCAGCAGCTTAGGGGGAGGGCTCTACTACGAGCAGTACTTC.

CDR3 amino acids: CASSPLLGREQYF. Here the CDR3 DNA reads TGTGCCAGCAGCCCTCTTTTGGGTCGCGAGCAGTACTTC. The chain links TRBV7-9 to TRBJ2-7; no reliable D call. The V end lost 5 bases, the J end lost 6 bases, and 14 bases lay between the germline ends. The CDR3 has 13 residues. Germline loops: CDR1 SEHNR, CDR2 FQNEAQ (reference sequence).

This chain uses TRBV18 with TRBJ2-1; D ambiguous. The V end lost 3 bases, the J end lost 8 bases, and 11 bases lay between the germline ends. The CDR3 is 13 residues long. Per the germline V gene, CDR1 is KGHSH and CDR2 is LQKENI. CDR3 in amino acids: CASSPKSRDEQFF. The CDR3 DNA sequence: TGTGCCAGCTCACCTAAATCTAGGGATGAGCAGTTCTTC.

V is TRBV30 and J is TRBJ1-1, with 7 bases identical to TRBD1. V was pared by 2 bases and J by 1 base, with 4 bases of the junction left unmatched. The CDR3 length is 14 residues. Germline V gene sequence: CDR1 GTSNPN, CDR2 SVGIG (reference sequence). The CDR3 DNA follows: TGTGCCTGGAGTAGCGACAGGGCGAACACTGAAGCTTTCTTT. Translated, it gives CAWSSDRANTEAFF.

The V call is TRBV10-3, the J call TRBJ2-1; 7 nucleotides line up with TRBD2. The germline CDR1 and CDR2 sequences are ENHRY and SYGVKD. Trimming took 3 bases from V and 9 from J; bases not matched to a gene: 11. There are 15 residues in the CDR3. CDR3 in amino acids: CAISEPKTSTVEQFF. The CDR3 nucleotides are TGTGCCATCAGTGAACCGAAGACTAGCACGGTTGAGCAGTTCTTC.